These 30 T cell receptor beta chains share one sample of origin, sequenced in a study of PD-1 blockade in classical Hodgkin lymphoma. Repertoires were generated with immunoSEQ multiplex PCR, while TCRdb's copy carries only in-frame clones and drops some. The repertoire holds approximately 29,000 clones, with approximately 80% as singletons. The time point was: cycle 4 day 1 (C4D1), after around six weeks of nivolumab. There was relapse after autologous stem cell transplantation in every patient, and there was variation in brentuximab vedotin exposure. Negative selection with magnetic separation was used to purify CD4+ T cells from thawed PBMCs. The source material was CD4+ T cells from blood, sampled before the fourth cycle of nivolumab. These TCRs come from a human donor with classical Hodgkin lymphoma.

This chain links TRBV19 with TRBJ1-1; D uncertain. V shed 7 bases and J shed 10 bases, with 16 bases lying between them. The CDR3 is made up of 12 amino acids. Per the germline V gene, CDR1 is LNHDA and CDR2 is SQIVND (reference sequence). This CDR3 reads CASTPSGARAFF. CDR3 DNA: TGTGCCAGTACTCCCTCAGGAGCCCGAGCTTTCTTT.

The V gene is TRBV19, the J gene TRBJ1-2, with TRBD1 matching 8 bases. Germline V gene sequence: CDR1 LNHDA, CDR2 SQIVND (reference sequence). The CDR3 runs 14 residues. V lost 5 bases to trimming and J lost 6 bases; unmatched junction nucleotides: 8. The CDR3 DNA reads as TGTGCCAGTAGTCAGGACAGGGAGTTGGATGGCTACACCTTC. Translated: CASSQDRELDGYTF.

The chain is built from TRBV15 and TRBJ2-7; D possibly matches TRBD1 or TRBD2 (5 bases each). This CDR3 spans 14 amino acids. V lost 3 bases and J 6 bases, leaving 15 bases between the germline ends. Germline lookup yields CDR1 LNHNV and CDR2 YYDKDF (reference sequence). The DNA for the CDR3 is TGTGCCACCAGCAGGGGGGTTTCTGGGGGCGAGCAGTACTTC. Amino acids: CATSRGVSGGEQYF. The variable domain in full, completed from reference TRBV15 and TRBJ2-7, reads DAMVIQNPRYQVTQFGKPVTLSCSQTLNHNVMYWYQQKSSQAPKLLFHYYDKDFNNEADTPDNFQSRRPNTSFCFLDIRSPGLGDTAMYLCATSRGVSGGEQYFGPGTRLTVT.

This clone has just a few counts. The chain recombines TRBV6-5 with TRBJ1-5; D not certain. CDR3 length: 13 residues. V was trimmed by 8 bases and J by 7 bases, leaving 15 bases between them. CDR1 is MNHEY, CDR2 SVGAGI, per germline. CDR3 sequence: CASVGGSGQPQHF. Written as DNA, the CDR3 is TGTGCCAGCGTGGGAGGGTCTGGACAGCCCCAGCATTTT.

This clone was seen only a few times. This chain uses TRBV19 with TRBJ1-5, with no clear D. CDR1 and CDR2 (germline): LNHDA, SQIVND (reference sequence). This CDR3 comprises 13 residues. V lost 0 bases to trimming and J lost 7 bases, with 7 bases between them. CDR3 region: CASSIDRTQPQHF. The CDR3 bases are TGTGCCAGTAGTATAGACAGAACCCAGCCCCAGCATTTT.

V usage is TRBV5-4 and J usage is TRBJ2-5; no firm D call. Germline V gene lookup returns CDR1 SGHNT and CDR2 YYREEE (reference sequence). This CDR3 is 13 amino acids long. V lost 3 bases to trimming and J lost 5 bases, with 11 bases between them. This CDR3 reads CASSSGPQETQYF. In DNA form, the CDR3 reads TGTGCCAGCAGCTCCGGCCCCCAGGAGACCCAGTACTTC.

This clone showed up just a few times. V gene TRBV9 combines with J gene TRBJ2-2, with 7 bases lining up with TRBD1. The ends lost 0 bases at V and 6 bases at J; junction bases unmatched: 5. CDR1 and CDR2 from the germline V gene are SGDLS and YYNGEE. The CDR3 totals 15 residues. CDR3 residues: CASSVGTGVSGELFF. CDR3 coding DNA: TGTGCCAGCAGCGTAGGCACAGGGGTTTCCGGGGAGCTGTTTTTT.

CDR3 bases: TGCGCCAGCAGCTTGGCTCGGGGGCGTTTGAGCTACGAGCAGTACTTC. Amino acids: CASSLARGRLSYEQYF. The chain links TRBV5-1 to TRBJ2-7, with D perhaps matching TRBD1 or TRBD2 (6 bases each). The CDR3 length is 16 residues. Trimming took 0 bases from V and 3 from J, leaving 16 bases between them. Germline CDR1 reads SGHRS; CDR2 reads YFSETQ.

The rearrangement links TRBV7-2 to TRBJ2-3, with a weak D call TRBD1 (6 bases). Trimming took 1 base from V and 5 from J, leaving 10 bases between them. The germline V gene encodes CDR1 SGHTA and CDR2 FQGNSA. The CDR3 spans 14 residues. The CDR3 nucleotides are TGTGCCAGCAGCTTAGGGGGGCTAGGAGATACGCAGTATTTT. Residues: CASSLGGLGDTQYF.

V usage is TRBV19 and J usage is TRBJ1-3; D gene ambiguous. The V gene's germline CDR1 is LNHDA and CDR2 SQIVND (reference sequence). Trimming pared 5 bases from V and 4 bases from J, leaving 9 bases between. The CDR3 length is 13 residues. The CDR3 loop is CASSPQRGNTIYF. The CDR3 DNA follows: TGTGCCAGTAGTCCCCAGAGAGGAAACACCATATATTTT.

This rearrangement joins TRBV6-6 to TRBJ2-3, with 10 bases fitting TRBD2. CDR3 length: 16 residues. Germline CDR1 MNHNY, CDR2 SVGAGI (reference sequence). The trim removed 5 bases at V and 1 base at J, leaving 6 bases unmatched. CDR3 DNA sequence: TGTGCCAGCAGTATCACCGGGACTAGCGGCACAGATACGCAGTATTTT. As protein: CASSITGTSGTDTQYF.

This clone was recorded a few times. J is TRBJ1-6 and V is TRBV7-9; D remains unclear. The CDR3 contains 17 residues. Trimming removed 1 base from V and 7 bases from J, with 17 bases in between. Germline CDR1 SEHNR, CDR2 FQNEAQ (reference sequence). The CDR3 coding sequence is TGTGCCAGCAGCTTAGAGTCTGGCGTGGATGGGAATTCACCCCTCCACTTT. Protein: CASSLESGVDGNSPLHF.

This clone appeared a single time. The genes are TRBV7-8 and TRBJ2-3; D perhaps matches TRBD1 (5 bases). The CDR3 runs 16 residues. The V gene lost 7 bases and the J gene lost 4 bases, with 21 bases spanning the gap. Per germline, CDR1 SGHVS and CDR2 FQNEAQ. The CDR3 region is CASTNIGAPIPDTQYF. The CDR3 coding sequence is TGTGCCAGCACCAACATTGGGGCCCCAATCCCAGATACGCAGTATTTT. Drawing the rest from reference TRBV7-8 and TRBJ2-3, the complete variable domain is GAGVSQSPRYKVAKRGQDVALRCDPISGHVSLFWYQQALGQGPEFLTYFQNEAQLDKSGLPSDRFFAERPEGSVSTLKIQRTQQEDSAVYLCASTNIGAPIPDTQYFGPGTRLTVL.

The rearrangement uses TRBV6-5 and TRBJ2-2, with unresolved D. The germline V and J ends were trimmed by 2 bases and 3 bases, with 7 bases remaining between them. Germline-derived CDR1 and CDR2 are MNHEY and SVGAGI. This CDR3 has 14 amino acids. CDR3: CASSYRADTGELFF. In nucleotides, the CDR3 is TGTGCCAGCAGTTACAGGGCAGACACCGGGGAGCTGTTTTTT.

The chain couples TRBV7-9 to TRBJ2-1; D gene uncertain. Germline values: CDR1 SEHNR, CDR2 FQNEAQ (reference sequence). The CDR3 runs to 10 residues. The CDR3 coding sequence is TGTGCGGTAGGAACCGATGAGCAGTTCTTC. Amino acid sequence: CAVGTDEQFF.

This clone was observed a few times. The chain couples TRBV28 to TRBJ1-6; TRBD1 matches 8 bases. In germline, CDR1 is MDHEN, CDR2 SYDVKM. The V gene end was trimmed by 6 bases and the J gene end by 7 bases; junction bases not matched to a gene: 5. The CDR3 spans 14 residues. The CDR3 nucleotides are TGTGCCAGCAGCCCATGGACAGGGAATTCACCCCTCCACTTT. This gives the protein CASSPWTGNSPLHF. Using reference TRBV28 and TRBJ1-6 for the parts outside the CDR3, the full variable domain is DVKVTQSSRYLVKRTGEKVFLECVQDMDHENMFWYRQDPGLGLRLIYFSYDVKMKEKGDIPEGYSVSREKKERFSLILESASTNQTSMYLCASSPWTGNSPLHFGNGTRLTVT.

The chain uses TRBV6-6 and TRBJ2-5; 9 positions agree with TRBD2. CDR1 and CDR2 from the germline V gene are MNHNY and SVGAGI (reference sequence). The junction had 5 bases not matched to a gene; V was cut back by 6 bases and J by 3 bases. The CDR3 length is 14 residues. The CDR3 DNA is TGTGCCAGCAGGTCGCGGGGGGGAAAAGAGACCCAGTACTTC. The encoded protein is CASRSRGGKETQYF.

This clone has just one count. The chain carries TRBV19 and TRBJ1-2, with D possibly being TRBD1 (6 bases). Trimming left V 5 bases short and J 6 bases short, with 13 bases between. Germline V CDR1 and CDR2: LNHDA, SQIVND (reference sequence). The CDR3 extends over 13 amino acids. As DNA, the CDR3 is TGTGCCAGTAGTGTATATCACAGGGATGGCTACACCTTC. Its translation is CASSVYHRDGYTF.

This chain connects TRBV7-9 to TRBJ2-2, with TRBD1 identical over 10 bases. V gave up 5 bases and J gave up 3 bases; unmatched junction bases: 9. The germline gives CDR1 SEHNR, CDR2 FQNEAQ (reference sequence). The CDR3 runs to 17 residues. Written as DNA, the CDR3 is TGTGCCAGCAGCCTCCGAGGGACAGGGGCCTACACCGGGGAGCTGTTTTTT. Encoded protein: CASSLRGTGAYTGELFF.

V gene TRBV7-2 combines with J gene TRBJ2-7; 9 nucleotides agree with TRBD2. Per germline, CDR1 SGHTA and CDR2 FQGNSA. The CDR3 is 14 residues long. V gave up 5 bases and J gave up 0 bases; unmatched junction bases: 2. CDR3 loop: CASSPLAGSYEQYF. In DNA form, the CDR3 reads TGTGCCAGCAGCCCACTAGCGGGCTCCTACGAGCAGTACTTC.

There are a few counts of this clone. The rearrangement uses TRBV19 and TRBJ2-5; TRBD2 agrees at 7 bases. The CDR3 runs to 14 residues. Germline CDR1 LNHDA, CDR2 SQIVND (reference sequence). With V trimmed by 6 bases and J by 5 bases, 9 bases remained unmatched. The DNA of the CDR3 is TGTGCCAGTAGGACGGGGGGTCAGGACGAGACCCAGTACTTC. Translated: CASRTGGQDETQYF. The full variable domain, rest sourced from reference TRBV19 and TRBJ2-5, is DGGITQSPKYLFRKEGQNVTLSCEQNLNHDAMYWYRQDPGQGLRLIYYSQIVNDFQKGDIAEGYSVSREKKESFPLTVTSAQKNPTAFYLCASRTGGQDETQYFGPGTRLLVL.

This rearrangement joins TRBV10-3 to TRBJ1-2; the D gene is possibly TRBD1 (5 bases). The CDR3 sequence is 13 residues long. V was cut by 8 bases and J by 3 bases, with 13 bases left in between. CDR1 is ENHRY, CDR2 SYGVKD, per germline. The CDR3 protein is CAIRRDGDYGYTF. In DNA form, the CDR3 reads TGTGCCATCCGCCGGGACGGGGACTATGGCTACACCTTC.

The chain recombines TRBV7-2 with TRBJ2-7; D gene uncertain. Trimming stripped 1 base from V and 3 bases from J, with 13 bases between. CDR3 size: 15 residues. Per germline, CDR1 SGHTA and CDR2 FQGNSA. Written as DNA, the CDR3 is TGTGCCAGCAGCTTAGGTTCGACGAATTACTACGAGCAGTACTTC. Its protein is CASSLGSTNYYEQYF.

The V gene is TRBV9, the J gene TRBJ2-3; no reliable D call. Trimming took off 3 bases at V and 1 base at J, with 12 bases between the two ends. CDR3 length: 15 residues. From germline, CDR1 is SGDLS and CDR2 YYNGEE. In nucleotides, the CDR3 is TGTGCCAGCAGCGCAAACTCCGGTGGCACAGATACGCAGTATTTT. Translated, it gives CASSANSGGTDTQYF. The whole variable domain, filled in from reference TRBV9 and TRBJ2-3, reads DSGVTQTPKHLITATGQRVTLRCSPRSGDLSVYWYQQSLDQGLQFLIQYYNGEERAKGNILERFSAQQFPDLHSELNLSSLELGDSALYFCASSANSGGTDTQYFGPGTRLTVL.

The rearrangement links TRBV11-2 to TRBJ2-3; the D gene is possibly TRBD1 (7 bases). Germline assignment: CDR1 SGHAT and CDR2 FQNNGV. The CDR3 is 15 residues long. The germline V and J ends were trimmed by 7 bases and 3 bases, with 17 bases remaining between them. The CDR3 DNA reads as TGTGCCAGCACCCAGGGGGGCCGGAGGACAGATACGCAGTATTTT. This encodes CASTQGGRRTDTQYF.

This clone was picked up one time. This rearrangement joins TRBV29-1 to TRBJ2-1, with D unresolved. CDR1 and CDR2 from the germline V gene are SQVTM and ANQGSEA. This CDR3 is 12 amino acids long. The germline V and J ends were trimmed by 3 bases and 2 bases, with 5 bases remaining between them. The CDR3 sequence: CSVDGPYNEQFF. As DNA, the CDR3 is TGCAGCGTTGACGGCCCCTACAATGAGCAGTTCTTC.

In its sample, this clone was seen once. V and J are TRBV6-5 and TRBJ1-1, with a weak D call TRBD1 (5 bases). The CDR3 contains 15 residues. V lost 6 bases and J 3 bases, leaving 17 bases between the germline ends. Germline CDR1 is MNHEY and CDR2 is SVGAGI. The CDR3 nucleotides are TGTGCCAGCAGCGGCCCCCGGGACGGTGACACTGAAGCTTTCTTT. Translating it yields CASSGPRDGDTEAFF.

The chain recombines TRBV6-5 with TRBJ2-7; possibly TRBD1 or TRBD2 for D (5 bases each). Looked up from germline, CDR1 is MNHEY and CDR2 is SVGAGI. V lost 7 bases to trimming and J lost 6 bases, with 16 bases between them. This CDR3 contains 13 residues. DNA of the CDR3: TGTGCCAGCACCCGCTCGGGGACCTCCGAGCAGTACTTC. It translates to CASTRSGTSEQYF.

The chain has TRBV19 and TRBJ1-4; maybe TRBD1 (5 bases). Trimming took 3 bases from V and 6 from J, leaving 11 bases between them. Germline V gene sequence: CDR1 LNHDA, CDR2 SQIVND (reference sequence). This CDR3 is built from 14 residues. The CDR3 is CASSIGRVYEKLFF. The CDR3 nucleotides are TGTGCCAGTAGTATCGGCAGGGTCTATGAAAAACTGTTTTTT.

The chain recombines TRBV7-2 with TRBJ2-5, with 10 bases identical to TRBD2. The V segment lost 1 base and the J segment 5 bases; nucleotides outside the gene matches: 4. Germline assignment: CDR1 SGHTA and CDR2 FQGNSA. CDR3 length equals 15 residues. The DNA of the CDR3 is TGTGCCAGCAGCTTAGAGGGACTAGCGTTTGAGACCCAGTACTTC. This encodes CASSLEGLAFETQYF.